This record concerns one T cell receptor (beta chain) sequence. This clone turned up a few times. What this receptor recognizes is not known. Qualities for individual bases were not recorded, and no much larger clone is one base off. One collaborating source in Seattle enrolled patients during active infection and followed them longitudinally through the course of disease. The collaborating institutions used their own protocols to collect whole blood in K2EDTA tubes. For TCRbeta analysis, collaborator samples were shipped as frozen whole blood, as isolated PBMCs, or as DNA extracted from either sample type. The sample originates from a study of blood T cell repertoires in COVID-19 (dated by TCRdb to the early 2020s). For the wider study: Collaborator samples came from the United States, Italy and Spain and covered acute and convalescent phases of COVID-19. The prospective study material was composed of cDNA or gDNA derived from T cells, B-cell-depleted T cells, or PBMCs. Subjects who had been exposed to COVID-19, were actively infected with it, or had recovered from it provided the deeply sampled blood TCRbeta repertoires that made up the dataset. A freely available public database, intended as a resource for researchers studying the immune response to SARS-CoV-2, is where the repertoires were released. The samples were drawn from the first 160 participants of the ongoing ImmuneRACE study and from roughly 1,300 subjects provided by 6 global collaborators. The sample metadata nearly always contained a de-identified subject ID, COVID-19 status, age in years and sex. Where available, HLA class I and class II types were obtained from metadata supplied by the sample provider rather than from assay-based typing. Broader findings and caveats from the paper: Clinical and demographic metadata were provided uncurated, with the amount varying by source and participant.

From the germline V gene (reference sequence), CDR1 is LNHDA and CDR2 is SQIVND. Trimming takes 4 bases from V and 2 bases from J, and the germline ends sit 13 bases apart. The CDR3 numbers 15 residues from cysteine through phenylalanine. The only DNA kept is the CDR3, 45 bases in frame from the first base. TCRbeta CDR3 regions were amplified from genomic DNA by means of the immunoSEQ Assay, a bias-controlled multiplex PCR. For the original study's pipeline: Nucleated cell counts per sample were estimated from amplification of reference gene primers within the assay. To quantify the absolute abundance of each unique TCRbeta CDR3 rearrangement, sequence reads were collapsed and filtered. For each sample, productive Simpson clonality was calculated as the square root of Simpson's diversity index over productive rearrangements. TCRdb mirrors the immuneACCESS table, restricted to in-frame sequences. Some clones are absent from its copies; in checked studies, under half trace to an unresolved V gene, and the reason for the others is unknown. That table furnishes V, J and clone size, whereas the DNA furnished D and trimming. The sample profile shows more than 200,000 clones; approximately 81% of them were found once. The ten top clones hold roughly a tenth of the sample.

The rearranged chain carries TRBV19 and TRBJ2-3; possibly the D gene is TRBD2, per 5 matching bases. This sequence originates from an elderly woman with COVID-19, enrolled during active disease. Sample: peripheral blood. The CDR3 is CASSTGTGNTDTQYF. The bases read TGTGCCAGTAGTACAGGAACCGGGAACACAGATACGCAGTATTTT.